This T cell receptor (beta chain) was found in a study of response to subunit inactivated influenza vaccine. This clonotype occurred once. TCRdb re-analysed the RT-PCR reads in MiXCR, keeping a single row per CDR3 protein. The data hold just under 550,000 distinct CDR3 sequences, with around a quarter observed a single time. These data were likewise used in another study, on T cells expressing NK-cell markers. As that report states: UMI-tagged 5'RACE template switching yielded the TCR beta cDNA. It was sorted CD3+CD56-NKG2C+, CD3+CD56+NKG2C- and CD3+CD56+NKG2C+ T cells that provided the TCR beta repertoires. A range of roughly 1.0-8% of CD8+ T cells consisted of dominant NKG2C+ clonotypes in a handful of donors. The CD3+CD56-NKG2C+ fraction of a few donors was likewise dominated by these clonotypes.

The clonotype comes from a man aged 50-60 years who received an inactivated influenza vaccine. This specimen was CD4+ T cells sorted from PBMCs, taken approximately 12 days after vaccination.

The CDR3: CASSKMAGQGSSYEQYF. The CDR3 bases are TGTGCCAGCAGCAAGATGGCGGGACAGGGGAGCTCCTACGAGCAGTACTTC. The chain couples TRBV21-1 to TRBJ2-7; the DNA was not used to check the table's D call, TRBD1. TRBV21-1 is a known pseudogene. The CDR3 spans 17 residues.